This is a list of T cell receptor beta chains from one sample in a study of blood T cell repertoires in COVID-19. Using immunoSEQ multiplex PCR, the repertoire was profiled, and TCRdb retains in-frame clones only, with some absent. Of fewer than 300,000 clones detected, around 84% appear once; the ten largest clones hold about 9.9%. Source material: peripheral blood. The receptors were gathered from a man aged 45-65 years with COVID-19, enrolled during active disease. Both conserved end residues are part of each CDR3. The D gene is left open where the match is weak. Part of the rows lack a size; the others show once, few, many or a class for expanded clones.

CDR3 DNA	CDR3 protein	J gene	D gene	clone size	V gene
TGTGCCAGCTCACTCCAGGGGGCGGACACCGGGGAGCTGTTTTTT	CASSLQGADTGELFF	TRBJ2-2	TRBD1	NA	TRBV18
TGTGCCTGGAGTCAGGGGGACTCCTATGGCTACACCTTC	CAWSQGDSYGYTF	TRBJ1-2	TRBD1	NA	TRBV30
TGTGCCAGCAGTTTATGGGGTCTAGCTGCCAAAAACATTCAGTACTTC	CASSLWGLAAKNIQYF	TRBJ2-4	NA	NA	TRBV27
TGTGCCAGCAGTTCTCAACCTCGGACTAGCGGGAGGACCTACGAGCAGTACTTC	CASSSQPRTSGRTYEQYF	TRBJ2-7	TRBD2	NA	TRBV27
TGTGCCAGCACGTCTGACACCGGGGAGCTGTTTTTT	CASTSDTGELFF	TRBJ2-2	NA	NA	TRBV2
TGTGCCAGCAGCGTAGAAGGCAGGGCTGAGCAGTTCTTC	CASSVEGRAEQFF	TRBJ2-1	NA	NA	TRBV9
TGTGCCAGCAGCCCCCGGGACAGGGTTTCCACCGGGGAGCTGTTTTTT	CASSPRDRVSTGELFF	TRBJ2-2	TRBD1	NA	TRBV7-8
TGTGCCAGTAGTTACTTGTCGGGTTATAATTCACCCCTCCACTTT	CASSYLSGYNSPLHF	TRBJ1-6	NA	NA	TRBV19
TGTGCCAGCAGCCAAGATCAACGGGGGAGTAACGAGCAGTACTTC	CASSQDQRGSNEQYF	TRBJ2-7	NA	NA	TRBV3-1/TRBV3-2
TGTGCCAGCACCGAAGGACAGGGGGCTTTAGAGACCCAGTACTTC	CASTEGQGALETQYF	TRBJ2-5	TRBD1	NA	TRBV6-5
TGTGCCAGCAGTTACTCGGGAGCAACTAATGAAAAACTGTTTTTT	CASSYSGATNEKLFF	TRBJ1-4	NA	NA	TRBV6-2/TRBV6-3
TGTGCCAGCAGTCTAGCCAGGGTGGCTGAGCAGTTCTTC	CASSLARVAEQFF	TRBJ2-1	NA	NA	TRBV12-3/TRBV12-4
TGTGCCAGCAGCTTACGGGACAGGCCGAACACCGGGGAGCTGTTTTTT	CASSLRDRPNTGELFF	TRBJ2-2	TRBD1	NA	TRBV9
TGTGCCATCAGAGGGCCCAGCGGTGGCTACACCTTC	CAIRGPSGGYTF	TRBJ1-2	NA	NA	TRBV28
TGTGCCAGCAGTTCCGGGGACAGGGTCATCAACACTGAAGCTTTCTTT	CASSSGDRVINTEAFF	TRBJ1-1	TRBD1	NA	TRBV28
TGTGCCAGCTCACCCGGGCGGGGGTTCGCAGATACGCAGTATTTT	CASSPGRGFADTQYF	TRBJ2-3	TRBD2	NA	TRBV18
TGTGCCAGCAGCTTGCCGGACTACCGGGGCAATGAGCAGTTCTTC	CASSLPDYRGNEQFF	TRBJ2-1	NA	NA	TRBV5-6
TGTGCCAGTAGTTCCCTAGGTAGCGGGGGCCGGGGGGATGAGCAGTTCTTC	CASSSLGSGGRGDEQFF	TRBJ2-1	TRBD2	NA	TRBV19
TGTGCCAGCAGCCAAGGGGCAGGTAAGAGCTCCTACAATGAGCAGTTCTTC	CASSQGAGKSSYNEQFF	TRBJ2-1	NA	few	TRBV3-1/TRBV3-2
TGTGCCAGCAGTTTCCTGTTCAGGAATGAGCAGTTCTTC	CASSFLFRNEQFF	TRBJ2-1	NA	NA	TRBV27
TGTGCCAGTCAGACTAGATACACCGGGGAGCTGTTTTTT	CASQTRYTGELFF	TRBJ2-2	NA	NA	TRBV2
TGCGCCAGCAGCTCAGGACAGGCATACACAGATACGCAGTATTTT	CASSSGQAYTDTQYF	TRBJ2-3	TRBD1	NA	TRBV5-1
TGTGCCAGCAGCTTAAGCAGGGAGGCTGAAGCTTTCTTT	CASSLSREAEAFF	TRBJ1-1	NA	NA	TRBV7-3
TGTGCCAGCAGTGGACAGCTAGATACGCAGTATTTT	CASSGQLDTQYF	TRBJ2-3	NA	NA	TRBV2
TGTGCCAGCAGGCCGGTGCGGGCAGGCAATCAGCCCCAGCATTTT	CASRPVRAGNQPQHF	TRBJ1-5	NA	NA	TRBV6-5
TGTGCCAGTTCTTACCAGGGTTTCAATAATTCACCCCTCCACTTT	CASSYQGFNNSPLHF	TRBJ1-6	NA	NA	TRBV19
TGTGCCACCAGTGATGGGACTAGCGGGGTCCACAATGAGCAGTTCTTC	CATSDGTSGVHNEQFF	TRBJ2-1	TRBD2	NA	TRBV24-1
TGTGCCAGCAGCCAAAATGCGGGTAGCGAGACCCAGTACTTC	CASSQNAGSETQYF	TRBJ2-5	NA	NA	TRBV3-1/TRBV3-2
TGTGCCAGCAGGACTAGCGGGGGGGGTTACGAGCAGTACTTC	CASRTSGGGYEQYF	TRBJ2-7	TRBD2	NA	TRBV6-4
TGTGCCACCAGTTCGGGGGGACTATTAGATGGCTACACCTTC	CATSSGGLLDGYTF	TRBJ1-2	NA	NA	TRBV24-1
TGCGCCAGCAGCTTACACCCGGGACTAGCGGAAGAGACCCAGTACTTC	CASSLHPGLAEETQYF	TRBJ2-5	TRBD2	NA	TRBV5-1
TGTGCCATCGCAGGACAGAGCAATCAGCCCCAGCATTTT	CAIAGQSNQPQHF	TRBJ1-5	NA	NA	TRBV10-3
TGTGCCAGCAGCAGTGGACTAGCGGGAGGGCTTGGCAATGAGCAGTTCTTC	CASSSGLAGGLGNEQFF	TRBJ2-1	TRBD2	NA	TRBV11-3
TGTGCCAGCAGCTCCTCCTGGGACAGGGTCTACGAGCAGTACTTC	CASSSSWDRVYEQYF	TRBJ2-7	TRBD1	NA	TRBV5-6
TGCGCCAGCAGCTTGGGATCAGGGGGTTTAGAGTACGAGCAGTACTTC	CASSLGSGGLEYEQYF	TRBJ2-7	TRBD1	NA	TRBV5-1
TGTGCCAGTAGTCGGGACAGTGTGAACGAGCAGTACTTC	CASSRDSVNEQYF	TRBJ2-7	TRBD1	NA	TRBV19
TGTGCCAGCAGCTTGAGACGTCAGGGATCTACGTACGAGCAGTACTTC	CASSLRRQGSTYEQYF	TRBJ2-7	NA	NA	TRBV5-6
TGTGCCAGCAGCCAAGAAACGGAGCGTGGGGCTGGCTACACCTTC	CASSQETERGAGYTF	TRBJ1-2	NA	few	TRBV4-2
TGTGCCAGCAGCTTTCCTAGAGCTTCCGAAGCACCCCTCCACTTT	CASSFPRASEAPLHF	TRBJ1-6	NA	NA	TRBV7-9
TGTGCCAGCAGCAAGACAGGGACAATCTATGGCTACACCTTC	CASSKTGTIYGYTF	TRBJ1-2	TRBD1	NA	TRBV7-2
TGTGCCAGCAGTGGGACTAGGGGTACCTATTTT	CASSGTRGTYF	TRBJ2-3	TRBD2	NA	TRBV2
TGTGCCAGCAGCGTAGCAGGCATGGGTTTGAGCGGGGAGCTGTTTTTT	CASSVAGMGLSGELFF	TRBJ2-2	NA	NA	TRBV9
TGTGCCAGCAGCTTAGGACAGGGCACCACTGAAGCTTTCTTT	CASSLGQGTTEAFF	TRBJ1-1	TRBD1	once	TRBV7-3
TGTGCCAGCAGCTTGGATCTAGCGGTGGCGAGCACCGGGGAGCTGTTTTTT	CASSLDLAVASTGELFF	TRBJ2-2	TRBD2	few	TRBV5-5
TGTGCCAGCAGTGAAGCGCTGGGGGGGAAACAGCCCCAGCATTTT	CASSEALGGKQPQHF	TRBJ1-5	NA	NA	TRBV2
TGTGCCAGCAGCTACCGACAGAACAGGGGGGCCGGGGGCACAGATACGCAGTATTTT	CASSYRQNRGAGGTDTQYF	TRBJ2-3	NA	NA	TRBV21-1
TGTGCCAGCAGCCTGAAAAGTTGGGACAGGGATACAGAGCAGTACTTC	CASSLKSWDRDTEQYF	TRBJ2-7	TRBD1	NA	TRBV5-5
TGCAGCGTGGACAGGGGTATGTACAATGAGCAGTTCTTC	CSVDRGMYNEQFF	TRBJ2-1	TRBD1	NA	TRBV29-1
TGCGCCAGCAGCCAAGGACAGGGGGAGTACTTC	CASSQGQGEYF	TRBJ2-5	TRBD1	NA	TRBV5-1
TGTGCCACCAGTGATACAGGGTTCGATGAGCAGTTCTTC	CATSDTGFDEQFF	TRBJ2-1	NA	once	TRBV24-1
TGCAGTTTACAGGGGAACACTGAAGCTTTCTTT	CSLQGNTEAFF	TRBJ1-1	NA	NA	TRBV29-1
TGCGCCAGCAGCCATATAGGACAGAGCTCCTACGAGCAGTACTTC	CASSHIGQSSYEQYF	TRBJ2-7	NA	NA	TRBV4-1
TGTGCCTGGAGCCCCGGGACTAGCGGGGACCTCCCCTACGAGCAGTACTTC	CAWSPGTSGDLPYEQYF	TRBJ2-7	TRBD2	NA	TRBV30
TGTGCCACCAGTGATTTGGCGGGTTCTGGAAACACCATATATTTT	CATSDLAGSGNTIYF	TRBJ1-3	NA	NA	TRBV24-1
TGTGCCAGCAGGAGACAGGTTGACACTGAAGCTTTCTTT	CASRRQVDTEAFF	TRBJ1-1	NA	NA	TRBV6-5